This TCR beta chain comes out of a study of vaccination and CD4 T cells after COVID-19. Study as a whole: Drawing of post-COVID samples took place a median approximately 100 days after diagnosis (range 35 to 161). Investigators stimulated cells with overlapping spike peptides drawn from SARS-CoV-2, HCoV-NL63, HCoV-OC43 and HCoV-229E.

Concerning this clonotype: Antigen unknown.

The Oncomine TCR Beta short-read assay was applied to DNA of cultured CD4+ T cells. TCRdb reanalysed the PCR reads using MiXCR and keeps one entry per CDR3 protein. The profile shows 8,400 or so distinct CDR3 sequences, around 69% of them singletons. The germline CDR1 and CDR2 sequences are MDHEN and SYDVKM. With 3 bases clipped from V and 3 bases from J, the junction kept 7 bases outside the gene matches. The CDR3 has 15 amino acids. Treatment: roughly nine-day PBMC culture with coronavirus spike peptide pools or control peptides (ViraFEST assay). Following a culture period (approximately 10 days), negative selection was used to isolate CD4+ T cells.

The TCR was taken from a human donor who had recovered from COVID-19. Sample: CD4+ T cells from blood, cultured in vitro. J is TRBJ2-7 and V is TRBV28; TRBD1 agrees at 8 bases. The CDR3 nucleotides read TGTGCCAGCAGTTTCCGACAGGGGCACGGCTACGAGCAGTACTTC. Residues: CASSFRQGHGYEQYF.